The present T cell receptor beta chain was sequenced within a study of molecular identifiers for immune sequencing clone quantification. Study conclusions and caveats: Jurkat TCR RNA spiked in from one cell (amid some 1 million naive cells) was reportedly detectable.

Each CDR3 protein gets one entry after TCRdb re-called the PCR reads with MiXCR. The table records approximately 670,000 distinct CDR3 sequences, less than 20% of them present only once. V was cut by 3 bases and J by 6 bases, with 8 bases left in between. The CDR3 loop spans 13 amino acids. This clonotype was picked up many times. Its antigen is unknown. The naive CD8 libraries originated from between roughly 19,000 and 1,000,000 sorted cells and drew on 10%, 30% or 50% RNA. A CD8+CD4-CCR7+CD45RA+ phenotype served as the sorting definition for naive CD8 T cells. Specimen: naive CD8+ T cells from blood, with Jurkat cell RNA spiked in. Subset reported: FACS-sorted CD8+CD4-CCR7+CD45RA+ naive T cells. The sequence came from a human donor in good health. Some libraries in this study had Jurkat cell RNA spiked in. J is TRBJ2-2 and V is TRBV12-3 or TRBV12-4; D is possibly TRBD2 (6 bases). CDR3 sequence: CASSFTGAGELFF. CDR3 DNA: TGTGCCAGCAGTTTTACGGGAGCCGGGGAGCTGTTTTTT.